These 11 T cell receptor beta chains came from one sample sequenced in a study of CD8 T cells in Susac syndrome (dated by TCRdb to about 2019). Library generation was performed with the immunoSEQ multiplex PCR assay. RNA was extracted using the RNeasy kit, and about 0.45 to 1 microgram was reverse transcribed with random hexamers. The public reads were run again by TCRdb, first through fastp at Q25 and then through MiXCR, and only productive beta chains were kept. Each entry is one CDR3 protein sequence, shown with its most common DNA and genes. The sample has over 150,000 distinct CDR3 sequences on record, just under 95% of them singletons. The ten largest clones take up 0.085% to 0.1% of the sample. Sequenced sample: CD4+ T cells from PBMCs. The receptors come from a human donor with Susac syndrome.

The chain links TRBV6-2 or TRBV6-3 to TRBJ2-4; 8 positions match TRBD1. The CDR3 has 12 residues. CDR1 and CDR2 (germline): MNHEY, SVGEGT. J was trimmed by 7 bases and V by 11 bases; bases with no gene match: 7. CDR3 sequence: CAGGQGGNIQYF. The DNA for the CDR3 is TGTGCCGGAGGACAGGGCGGGAACATTCAGTACTTC.

The V gene is TRBV29-1, the J gene TRBJ1-1, with 8 bases aligning to TRBD1. The V segment lost 6 bases and the J segment 0 bases; nucleotides outside the gene matches: 6. CDR3 length: 14 residues. Germline V gene lookup returns CDR1 SQVTM and CDR2 ANQGSEA. CDR3 protein: CSVDRGPLNTEAFF. For the CDR3, the DNA is TGCAGCGTCGACAGGGGTCCCTTGAACACTGAAGCTTTCTTT.

The gene calls are TRBV5-1 and TRBJ1-4; 7 positions match TRBD1. The V gene end was trimmed by 4 bases and the J gene end by 4 bases; junction bases not matched to a gene: 10. The germline CDR1 and CDR2 sequences are SGHRS and YFSETQ. CDR3 length equals 16 residues. CDR3 region: CASSRDRASGNEKLFF. The CDR3 DNA is TGCGCCAGCAGCCGTGACAGGGCGTCGGGTAATGAAAAACTGTTTTTT.

The chain links TRBV21-1 to TRBJ2-7; the tabulated D call, TRBD2, remains unverified against the DNA. TRBV21-1 is described as a pseudogene. The CDR3 sequence is 18 residues long. The CDR3 DNA is TGTGCCAGCAGCAAAGCGCCTGCTAAAGCGGGGGTCTCCTACGAGCAGTACTTC. It is translated as CASSKAPAKAGVSYEQYF.

This sequence joins TRBV19 and TRBJ2-7; D might be TRBD1 or TRBD2, each matching 5 bases. The CDR3 is 14 residues long. Germline CDR1 reads LNHDA; CDR2 reads SQIVND (reference sequence). Trimming took 4 bases from V and 6 from J, leaving 16 bases between them. CDR3 DNA: TGTGCCAGTAGTACCGGGACCCAGGAGCGCGAGCAGTACTTC. Translating gives CASSTGTQEREQYF.

In DNA, the CDR3 is TGTGCCAGCTCGACAGGGTACCGCTATGGCTACACCTTC. It yields the protein CASSTGYRYGYTF. This rearrangement joins TRBV12-3 or TRBV12-4 to TRBJ1-2; 7 positions match TRBD1. The CDR3 is 13 residues long. J lost 4 bases, V lost 8 bases, and 7 bases had no gene match.

The chain has TRBV28 and TRBJ2-5; the D gene is possibly TRBD1 (6 bases). The CDR3 totals 15 residues. The V end lost 4 bases, the J end lost 1 base, and 13 bases lay between the germline ends. Germline lookup yields CDR1 MDHEN and CDR2 SYDVKM. CDR3: CASSSRDRFQETQYF. In DNA form, the CDR3 reads TGTGCCAGCAGTTCTCGCGACAGGTTCCAAGAGACCCAGTACTTC. Looking up the rest from reference TRBV28 and TRBJ2-5 gives the full variable domain: DVKVTQSSRYLVKRTGEKVFLECVQDMDHENMFWYRQDPGLGLRLIYFSYDVKMKEKGDIPEGYSVSREKKERFSLILESASTNQTSMYLCASSSRDRFQETQYFGPGTRLLVL.

V is TRBV6-5 and J is TRBJ2-3; TRBD2 matches at 8 bases. Trimming removed 5 bases from V and 5 bases from J; junction bases left unmatched: 9. Germline V gene data show CDR1 as MNHEY and CDR2 as SVGAGI. The CDR3 spans 15 residues. The CDR3 region is CASSLSGRLGDTQYF. CDR3 sequence (DNA): TGTGCCAGCAGTCTAAGCGGGAGACTCGGAGATACGCAGTATTTT.

This sequence joins TRBV15 and TRBJ1-5; D is undetermined. The CDR3 runs 17 residues. The V end was cut by 0 bases, the J end by 5 bases, with 17 bases between. The V gene's germline CDR1 is LNHNV and CDR2 YYDKDF (reference sequence). DNA for the CDR3: TGTGCCACCAGCAGAGAGCAAGCATCCCGACCTTATCAGCCCCAGCATTTT. As protein: CATSREQASRPYQPQHF.

This sequence joins TRBV20-1 and TRBJ2-1; D remains unclear. The V and J ends lost 0 bases and 4 bases respectively, with 4 bases between them. The CDR3 runs to 12 residues. CDR1 and CDR2 from the germline V gene are DFQATT and SNEGSKA (reference sequence). The CDR3 here is CSARDGYNEQFF. CDR3 DNA: TGCAGTGCTAGAGACGGTTACAATGAGCAGTTCTTC.

This sequence joins TRBV27 and TRBJ2-1; D is unclear. Germline V gene data show CDR1 as MNHEY and CDR2 as SMNVEV (reference sequence). V lost 4 bases to trimming and J lost 2 bases, with 6 bases between them. The CDR3 runs to 13 residues. DNA of the CDR3: TGTGCCAGCAGTTCTGGCCCCTACAATGAGCAGTTCTTC. It codes for CASSSGPYNEQFF.